This is a list of T cell receptor beta chains from one sample in a study of CD8 T cells in Susac syndrome. TCRdb fed the immunoSEQ multiplex PCR reads into MiXCR, producing one record per CDR3 protein. Here the sample spans around 130,000 distinct CDR3 sequences, roughly 95% being singletons. Source material: CD4+ T cells from PBMCs. These receptors originate from a human donor in good health. Each CDR3 is given with its conserved first and last residue.

V: TRBV3-1; J: TRBJ2-1; CDR3: CASSLTKRGLAGDEQFF
V: TRBV28; J: TRBJ1-1; CDR3: CASSPGTPLNTEAFF
V: TRBV19; J: TRBJ2-5; CDR3: CASSKTSGLVQETQYF
V: TRBV10-2; J: TRBJ2-5; CDR3: CASSEHQQETQYF
V: TRBV7-2; J: TRBJ1-2; CDR3: CASSPAEVYGYTF
V: TRBV2; J: TRBJ2-1; CDR3: CASTLLREQFF
V: TRBV4-2; J: TRBJ2-7; CDR3: CASSQDSGGIYEQYF
V: TRBV3-1; J: TRBJ1-6; CDR3: CASSLGNSPLHF
V: TRBV12-3/TRBV12-4; J: TRBJ1-5; CDR3: CASTQGSQPQHF
V: TRBV28; J: TRBJ2-7; CDR3: CASSLAARSREQYF
V: TRBV29-1; J: TRBJ2-3; CDR3: CSAGTLTDTQYF
V: TRBV6-5; J: TRBJ2-7; CDR3: CASTQGLPFGEQYF
V: TRBV27; J: TRBJ1-2; CDR3: CASSLGRGTGYTF
V: TRBV6-1; J: TRBJ1-5; CDR3: CASGQKVNQPQHF
V: TRBV19; J: TRBJ1-4; CDR3: CASCLGAPREKLFF
V: TRBV28; J: TRBJ2-7; CDR3: CASCTTVPSYEQYF
V: TRBV4-1; J: TRBJ2-7; CDR3: CASSPYKLAGGNEQYF
V: TRBV5-1; J: TRBJ2-7; CDR3: CASGTSGSKQYF
V: TRBV2; J: TRBJ2-2; CDR3: CASSGTSRTGELFF
V: TRBV7-2; J: TRBJ2-3; CDR3: CASSLVGTSGSTDTQYF
V: TRBV12-3/TRBV12-4; J: TRBJ2-2; CDR3: CASNMGPGGELFF
V: TRBV5-1; J: TRBJ1-5; CDR3: CASSLEWGQPQHF
V: TRBV28; J: TRBJ2-7; CDR3: CASSRPPSYEQYF
V: TRBV29-1; J: TRBJ1-1; CDR3: CSVPTQGNTEAFF
V: TRBV4-2; J: TRBJ2-1; CDR3: CASSQDNRGTSGRAGEQFF
V: TRBV19; J: TRBJ2-2; CDR3: CASGTGEWTGELFF
V: TRBV14; J: TRBJ2-1; CDR3: CASSHEGPYNEQFF
V: TRBV29-1; J: TRBJ1-2; CDR3: CSVEGSPYGYTF
V: TRBV3-1; J: TRBJ2-7; CDR3: CASSNPGLASYEQYF
V: TRBV29-1; J: TRBJ2-3; CDR3: CSVAPGQFTDTQYF
V: TRBV24-1; J: TRBJ2-3; CDR3: CATRGASTDTQYF
V: TRBV29-1; J: TRBJ2-7; CDR3: CSAHLGYEQYF
V: TRBV5-1; J: TRBJ1-5; CDR3: CASSLGSFNQPQHF
V: TRBV5-1; J: TRBJ2-1; CDR3: CASTPGTGYNEQFF
V: TRBV5-1; J: TRBJ1-1; CDR3: CASSSDGRNTEAFF
V: TRBV19; J: TRBJ1-2; CDR3: CASSATGSIGGYTF